Listed below are T cell receptor beta chains from one sample, sequenced in a study of blood T cell repertoires in COVID-19. Method: immunoSEQ multiplex PCR; TCRdb's copy keeps in-frame clones and lacks some. The sample contains 200,000 or so clones, about 88% of which appear only once. Material for sequencing was peripheral blood. The receptors stem from a man aged 45-65 years with COVID-19, enrolled during active disease. CDR3s include the opening cysteine and the closing phenylalanine or tryptophan. A D gene is named only where the DNA matches it firmly. Size tells how often a clone was seen (once, few, many) or the class of an expanded clone, and some rows leave it out.

TRBV7-9	-	many	TRBJ2-2	TGTGCCAGCAGCTTAGGGGTGGGGGCGTCCACCGGGGAGCTGTTTTTT	CASSLGVGASTGELFF
TRBV27	TRBD1	-	TRBJ2-5	TGTGCCAGCAGTCCGACGGGACAGGGGGCAGGAGAGACCCAGTACTTC	CASSPTGQGAGETQYF
TRBV10-3	TRBD1	-	TRBJ1-5	TGTGCCATCAGTGAGTCGTCGCCAGGGGGCGGTCGGCCCCAGCATTTT	CAISESSPGGGRPQHF
TRBV28	TRBD1	-	TRBJ1-6	TGTGCCAGCAGACTACCCGGACAGGGTTATAATTCACCCCTCCACTTT	CASRLPGQGYNSPLHF
TRBV3-1/TRBV3-2	TRBD2	-	TRBJ2-3	TGTGCCAGCAGCCGGGTACTAGCGGGAGGGAGCACAGATACGCAGTATTTT	CASSRVLAGGSTDTQYF
TRBV7-2	-	-	TRBJ2-2	TGTGCCAGCAGCCCCCTAGTCGCCGGGGAGCTGTTTTTT	CASSPLVAGELFF
TRBV27	TRBD1	-	TRBJ1-2	TGTGCCAGCAGTTCTCAGGCGGACAGGCCCAGGCGCTATGGCTACACCTTC	CASSSQADRPRRYGYTF
TRBV9	-	-	TRBJ2-1	TGTGCCAGCAGCGTAACTCCCGGGTCGGTAAATGAGCAGTTCTTC	CASSVTPGSVNEQFF
TRBV3-1/TRBV3-2	TRBD2	-	TRBJ2-7	TGTGCCAGCAGCCACGACGATCGGGGGGTAAGTCGATCCTACGAGCAGTACTTC	CASSHDDRGVSRSYEQYF
TRBV18	-	-	TRBJ2-7	TGTGCCAGCTCACCACAGTCCTATTACGAGCAGTACTTC	CASSPQSYYEQYF
TRBV29-1	-	-	TRBJ1-2	TGCAGCGTTGAACTAAGGGAGGGGGACGGGTTGTACACCTTC	CSVELREGDGLYTF
TRBV18	-	-	TRBJ2-3	TGTGCCAGCTCAGCGGGCGGCACAGATACGCAGTATTTT	CASSAGGTDTQYF
TRBV28	-	few	TRBJ2-5	TGTGCCAGCAGAGGGGGTGGGGTAGAGACCCAGTACTTC	CASRGGGVETQYF
TRBV9	TRBD2	-	TRBJ2-5	TGTGCCAGCAGCTTCGGGACTAGCGGTAGGGAGACCCAGTACTTC	CASSFGTSGRETQYF
TRBV6-6	-	-	TRBJ2-7	TGTGCCAGCAGTTATCCAGGGCTCTACGAGCAGTACTTC	CASSYPGLYEQYF
TRBV28	-	few	TRBJ1-2	TGTGCCAGCAGTTTCACCAATTCCCATCGAAGGGCAGGGCGAGGCTACACCTTC	CASSFTNSHRRAGRGYTF
TRBV19	-	-	TRBJ1-1	TGTGCCAGTAATCCTCGAGGGCAGATAAAACAAAACTTTGAAGCTTTCTTT	CASNPRGQIKQNFEAFF
TRBV4-1	-	-	TRBJ2-1	TGCGCCAGCAGCCCCACGCTCAGGGATCGGGAGCAGTTCTTC	CASSPTLRDREQFF
TRBV19	-	-	TRBJ2-7	TGTGCCAGTAGTCTAACGGCTAGCTCCTACGAGCAGTACTTC	CASSLTASSYEQYF
TRBV11-2	TRBD1	once	TRBJ2-7	TGTGCCAGCAGCCGGGACAGGCCCGCTTACGAGCAGTACTTC	CASSRDRPAYEQYF
TRBV19	TRBD2	-	TRBJ2-1	TGTGCCAGTAGTATGCTAGCGGGAGGCTACAATGAGCAGTTCTTC	CASSMLAGGYNEQFF
TRBV27	TRBD2	-	TRBJ2-7	TGTGCCAGCAGTCGACTAGCGGGGGCCTACGAGCAGTACTTC	CASSRLAGAYEQYF
TRBV10-3	-	-	TRBJ1-5	TGTGCCATCAGTGAGCGGGAAGGGTTCGATCAGCCCCAGCATTTT	CAISEREGFDQPQHF
TRBV11-2	-	-	TRBJ1-3	TGTGCCAGCAGCTTATATCGGGGGAACTCTGGAAACACCATATATTTT	CASSLYRGNSGNTIYF
TRBV29-1	TRBD2	-	TRBJ2-1	TGCAGCTCAGGACTAGCGGGAGGTAATGAGCAGTTCTTC	CSSGLAGGNEQFF
TRBV5-1	-	few	TRBJ2-5	TGCGCCAGCAATGCCGGGGAACTCCAAGAGACCCAGTACTTC	CASNAGELQETQYF
TRBV3-1/TRBV3-2	-	-	TRBJ1-3	TGTGCCAGCAGCCAATTTGGAGTGACAGTCCCGACGAACACCATATATTTT	CASSQFGVTVPTNTIYF
TRBV20-1	-	-	TRBJ1-2	TGCAGTGCTAGACAGGGGCCTGGCTACACCTTC	CSARQGPGYTF
TRBV5-6	TRBD2	-	TRBJ2-1	TGTGCCAGCAGCTTCGGACTAGCAGGGTACAATGAGCAGTTCTTC	CASSFGLAGYNEQFF
TRBV24-1	-	-	TRBJ2-3	TGTGCCACCAGCGCGACTTACCTTGGGGGGGCCGAGAGCACAGATACGCAGTATTTT	CATSATYLGGAESTDTQYF
TRBV5-4	TRBD1	few	TRBJ1-4	TGTGCCAGCAGCTTACCCGGGACAGGGGGCGCGGATAATGAAAAACTGTTTTTT	CASSLPGTGGADNEKLFF
TRBV6-1	-	medium-sized	TRBJ2-7	TGTGCCAGCAGTGAGGTGTCAGGGGACGAGCAGTACTTC	CASSEVSGDEQYF
TRBV7-9	-	-	TRBJ2-3	TGTGCCAGCAGCCTCCGGGCGGGGGCTGGAGATACGCAGTATTTT	CASSLRAGAGDTQYF
TRBV9	TRBD1	-	TRBJ1-2	TGTGCCAGCAGCGCCGCACCAGGGGGGACAGCCTATGGCTACACCTTC	CASSAAPGGTAYGYTF
TRBV10-3	-	-	TRBJ1-2	TGTGCCATCAGTGGCGCGGCGGCTTCTGGCTACACCTTC	CAISGAAASGYTF
TRBV27	TRBD2	-	TRBJ2-2	TGTGCCAGCAGTCCCTACACTAGCGGGGGGGCGTCCGGGGAGCTGTTTTTT	CASSPYTSGGASGELFF
TRBV5-6	-	-	TRBJ1-2	TGTGCCAGCAGCTTGGCTTCAGGGGCCACCAACTATGGCTACACCTTC	CASSLASGATNYGYTF
TRBV19	TRBD1	-	TRBJ1-2	TGTGCCAGTAGTTCGAAGCCGGGACAGGGAACTAACTATGGCTACACCTTC	CASSSKPGQGTNYGYTF
TRBV5-1	TRBD1	-	TRBJ2-7	TGCGCCAGCAGCCCACTCAGGGGACAGAGCTCCTACGAGCAGTACTTC	CASSPLRGQSSYEQYF
TRBV5-6	TRBD1	-	TRBJ1-1	TGTGCCAGCAGCTTGAATTACAGGGGGGAAGAAGCTTTCTTT	CASSLNYRGEEAFF
TRBV27	-	-	TRBJ2-2	TGTGCCAGCAGTACTAACACCGGGGAGCTGTTTTTT	CASSTNTGELFF
TRBV29-1	-	-	TRBJ2-2	TGCAGCGTGGGGGCGCGCACCGGGGAGCTGTTTTTT	CSVGARTGELFF
TRBV10-1	-	-	TRBJ2-7	TGCGCCAGCAGTGAGACCAGGGAAACAAGCGAGCAGTACTTC	CASSETRETSEQYF
TRBV6-2/TRBV6-3	-	-	TRBJ2-7	TGTGCCAGCAGCCCCCTCTACGAGCAGTACTTC	CASSPLYEQYF
TRBV5-1	-	-	TRBJ2-1	TGCGCCAGCAGCTTGTTCGACAGCTCCTACAATGAGCAGTTCTTC	CASSLFDSSYNEQFF
TRBV6-1	TRBD2	-	TRBJ2-7	TGTGCCAGCAGTGAGTGGCCCACTAGCGGACTCTCCTACGAGCAGTACTTC	CASSEWPTSGLSYEQYF
TRBV7-2	TRBD1	-	TRBJ2-3	TGTGCCAGCAGCCGCGACAGGGGGCAAACAGATACGCAGTATTTT	CASSRDRGQTDTQYF
TRBV10-3	TRBD1	-	TRBJ2-5	TGTGCCATCAGCGGGACAGAACAAGAGACCCAGTACTTC	CAISGTEQETQYF
TRBV21-1	-	once	TRBJ1-2	TGTGCCAGCAGTACAGGGGGCACAGACTATGGCTACACCTTC	CASSTGGTDYGYTF
TRBV30	-	-	TRBJ2-5	TGTGCCTGGAGTGGTTCATTCCAAGAGACCCAGTACTTC	CAWSGSFQETQYF
TRBV6-6	TRBD1	-	TRBJ2-5	TGTGCCAGCAGTTACCTTACAGGGGTAGGGGAGACCCAGTACTTC	CASSYLTGVGETQYF
TRBV7-9	TRBD2	-	TRBJ2-2	TGTGCCAGCAGCTTACGAGAGCTAGCGGATCTCACCGGGGAGCTGTTTTTT	CASSLRELADLTGELFF
TRBV11-2	-	-	TRBJ2-7	TGTGCCAGCACGGGAGCCGGGGGTGTCTACGAGCAGTACTTC	CASTGAGGVYEQYF
TRBV19	TRBD2	-	TRBJ2-3	TGTGCCAGTAGGCCAGCGGGGCCAGATACGCAGTATTTT	CASRPAGPDTQYF
TRBV24-1	-	-	TRBJ2-1	TGTGCCACCAGTTCTAGCGGGACAGGAAATGAGCAGTTCTTC	CATSSSGTGNEQFF
TRBV15	TRBD2	-	TRBJ2-5	TGTGCCACCAGCAGCGCCGAGGCGGCGGGAGACGTGTACTTC	CATSSAEAAGDVYF
TRBV15	-	-	TRBJ1-1	TGTGCCACCAGAGGGGGGGCAGGGATTTCCACTGAAGCTTTCTTT	CATRGGAGISTEAFF
TRBV6-5	TRBD2	-	TRBJ2-3	TGTGCCAGCAGACTATTGGGACTAGTCACAGATACGCAGTATTTT	CASRLLGLVTDTQYF